This T cell receptor (beta chain) came from a study of T cells after yellow fever vaccination. TCRdb re-analysed the 5' RACE reads in MiXCR, keeping a single row per CDR3 protein. The sample records roughly 320,000 distinct CDR3 sequences, around a tenth being singletons. Trimming removed 6 bases at V and 5 bases at J, with 6 bases between. CDR1 and CDR2 (germline): SGHTA, FQGNSA. CDR3 size: 11 residues. This specimen consisted of CD4+ T cells sorted from PBMCs, obtained 45 days after the yellow fever booster vaccination. V gene TRBV7-2 combines with J gene TRBJ2-3; D is unclear. The receptor's source is a young man who received the YFV17D yellow fever vaccine. The CDR3 DNA reads as TGTGCCAGCAGGGTGGGAGATACGCAGTATTTT. Amino acid sequence: CASRVGDTQYF.